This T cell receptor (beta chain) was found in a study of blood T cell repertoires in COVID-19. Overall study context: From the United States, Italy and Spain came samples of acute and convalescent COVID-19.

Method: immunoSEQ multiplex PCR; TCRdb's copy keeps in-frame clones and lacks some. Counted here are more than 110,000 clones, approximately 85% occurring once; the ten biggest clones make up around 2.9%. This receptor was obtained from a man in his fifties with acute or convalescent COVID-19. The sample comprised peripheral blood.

Here the CDR3 DNA reads TGTGCCAGCAGCAGTCGACAGGTCTACGAGCAGTACTTC. Translated, it gives CASSSRQVYEQYF. This chain connects TRBV5-6 to TRBJ2-7; D possibly corresponds to TRBD1 (6 bases). The CDR3 loop spans 13 amino acids. Germline V gene data show CDR1 as SGHDT and CDR2 as YYEEEE. V gave up 4 bases and J gave up 3 bases, with 11 bases separating them.